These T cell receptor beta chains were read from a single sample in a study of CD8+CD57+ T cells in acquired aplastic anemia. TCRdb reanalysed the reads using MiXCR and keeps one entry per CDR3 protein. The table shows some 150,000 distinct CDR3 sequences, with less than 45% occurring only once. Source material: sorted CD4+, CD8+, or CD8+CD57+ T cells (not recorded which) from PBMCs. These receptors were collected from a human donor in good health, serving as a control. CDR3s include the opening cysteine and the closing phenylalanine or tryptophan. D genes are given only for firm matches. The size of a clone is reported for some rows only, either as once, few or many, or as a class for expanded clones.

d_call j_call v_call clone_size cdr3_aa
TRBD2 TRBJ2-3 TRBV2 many CASCLGTSGTDTQYF
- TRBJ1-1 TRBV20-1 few CSASQILNTEAFF
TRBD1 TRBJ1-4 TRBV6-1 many CASTRGQGGEKLFF
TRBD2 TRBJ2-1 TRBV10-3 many CAISASGRHNEQFF
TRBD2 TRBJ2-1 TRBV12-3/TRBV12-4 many CASSLAGLNNNEQFF
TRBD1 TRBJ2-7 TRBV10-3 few CAISDSDRGTYEQYF
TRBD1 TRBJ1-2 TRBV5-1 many CASSMTGDLWGYTF
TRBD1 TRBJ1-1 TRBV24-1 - CATSDLRRQGDTEAFF
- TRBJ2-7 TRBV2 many CASSEGRGISYEQYF
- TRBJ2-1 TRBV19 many CASSIYPGEQFF
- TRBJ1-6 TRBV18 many CASSLNPRGSPLHF
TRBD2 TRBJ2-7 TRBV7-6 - CASSGSGGGEQYF
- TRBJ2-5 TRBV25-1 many CASSGPETQYF
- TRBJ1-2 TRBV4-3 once CASSQDLGGGYGYTF
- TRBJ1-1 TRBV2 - CATAQEGQNTEAFF
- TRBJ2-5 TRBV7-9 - CASRAGSEETQYF
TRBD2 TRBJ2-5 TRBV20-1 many CSADRGLAGVFETQYF
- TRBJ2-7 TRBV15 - CATSRDKGVRNEQYF
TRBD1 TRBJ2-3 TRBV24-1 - CATSAEDRGHGDTQYF
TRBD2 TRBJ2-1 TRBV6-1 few CASNPGLVPIYNEQFF
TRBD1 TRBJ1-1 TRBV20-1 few CSAARTGDTEAFF
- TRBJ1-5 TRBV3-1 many CASSQDRGQPNQPQHF
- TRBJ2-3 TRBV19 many CASSIQATSTDTQYF
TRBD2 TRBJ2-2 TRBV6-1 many CASTGLASPTGELFF
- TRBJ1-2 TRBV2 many CASNWLAETGYTF
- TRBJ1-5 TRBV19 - CASSIAAQQPQHF
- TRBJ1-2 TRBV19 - CASSLGGPGYTF
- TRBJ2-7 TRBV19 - CASSISSGSPEQYF
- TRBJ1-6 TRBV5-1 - CASRGGWEMNSPLHF
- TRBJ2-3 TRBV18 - CAGSTDTQYF
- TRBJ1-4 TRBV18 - CASSRSAAAREKLFF
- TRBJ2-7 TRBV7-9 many CASSLAGGYEQYF
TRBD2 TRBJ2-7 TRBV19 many CASSRSSGRVTGEQYF
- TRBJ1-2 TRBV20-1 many CSAYEGVGGYTF
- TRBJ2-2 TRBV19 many CASSIEAGNKAGELFF
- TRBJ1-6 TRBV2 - CASTKLVDSPLHF
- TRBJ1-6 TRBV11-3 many CASSLDPHNSPLHF
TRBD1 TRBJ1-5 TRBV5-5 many CASSITGDRNQPQHF
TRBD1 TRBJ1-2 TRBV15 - CATMEGADPYGYTF
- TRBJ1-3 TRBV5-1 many CASSAGGQRGGNTIYF
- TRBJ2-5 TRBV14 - CASSQLDLGTQYF
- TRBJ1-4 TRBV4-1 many CASSQDHGPRGEKLFF
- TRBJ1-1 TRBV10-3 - CAISEQTGPEAFF
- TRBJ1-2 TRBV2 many CASNDDFSYGYTF
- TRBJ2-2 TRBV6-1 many CASDEAPTGELFF
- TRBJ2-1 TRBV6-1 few CASSRSGTTKNEQFF
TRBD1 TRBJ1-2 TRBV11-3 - CASSTDRGAYYGYTF
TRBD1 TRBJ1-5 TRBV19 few CASSEDRGTHEPQHF